Presented here are 31 T cell receptor beta chains from one specimen sequenced in a study of tumor-infiltrating lymphocytes in primary liver carcinoma. cDNA specific to TCR beta was made from 500 ng of total RNA, with a constant-region primer employed for priming. ARM-PCR was slightly modified, and three nested multiplex PCR rounds with it gave rise to the TCR beta libraries. The opening two PCR rounds, around 9 cycles each, paired TRBV1-TRBV30 forward primers with a C-beta reverse primer. One entry per CDR3 protein, called by TCRdb with MiXCR from the multiplex PCR reads. Seen here are around 100,000 distinct CDR3 sequences, 55% to 80% observed once, and the top ten hold 9% to 15%. DNA and RNA were both co-extracted from about 19-30 mg of bulk tissue that had not been sorted. Sequencing input: liver tumor tissue from sampling region 2. Subset in this sample: tumor region T2, inferior pole. These receptors all stem from a woman in her fifties or sixties with primary liver carcinoma and hepatitis B virus infection.

V is TRBV11-3 and J is TRBJ2-1; no definite D call. Trimming took 6 bases from V and 7 from J, leaving 19 bases between them. The germline CDR1 and CDR2 sequences are SGHNT and YENEEA. This CDR3 region has 15 residues. The CDR3 bases are TGTGCCAGCAGTTCACCGGTTCCTCTCAATAATGAGCAGTTCTTC. Translated: CASSSPVPLNNEQFF.

To note about this clonotype: The conserved phenylalanine or tryptophan is not found at the CDR3 terminus, so this likely reflects a read error. The chain joins TRBV11-2 to TRBJ2-3; D not certain. V gave up 5 bases and J gave up 1 base, with 13 bases separating them. The V gene's germline CDR1 is SGHAT and CDR2 FQNNGV. The CDR3 has 15 residues. This CDR3 is CASSIGPGRTDTQYS. As DNA, the CDR3 is TGTGCCAGCAGCATCGGACCAGGACGCACAGATACGCAGTATTCT.

This clonotype was found a few times. One end of the junction is discordant with germline, which a read error may explain. V and J are TRBV11-2 and TRBJ2-7; 11 nucleotides match TRBD2. Germline V gene data show CDR1 as SGHAT and CDR2 as FQNNGV. The CDR3 has 19 residues. In DNA, the CDR3 is TGTGCCAGCAGTTTAGTGGGCCTAGCGGGAGGAACTAGCTCCGACGAGCAGTACTTC. Translation gives CASSLVGLAGGTSSDEQYF.

The genes are TRBV4-2 and TRBJ2-7; 8 bases fit TRBD2. Looked up from germline, CDR1 is LGHNA and CDR2 is YNFKEQ. CDR3 length: 16 amino acids. Germline trimming cut 1 base from V and 6 bases from J; bases unmatched to any gene: 11. The CDR3 DNA reads TGTGCCAGCAGCCAAGGGACAAGCGGGAGAGAGAGCGAGCAGTACTTC. Translating it yields CASSQGTSGRESEQYF.

There are many counts of this clonotype. The CDR3 protein is CASSYRGEGTYF. CDR3 coding DNA: TGTGCCAGCAGCTACCGGGGAGAGGGGACGTACTTC. The chain employs TRBV6-5 and TRBJ2-5; tentatively, D is TRBD1 or TRBD2 (5 bases each). CDR3 length: 12 residues. Per germline, CDR1 MNHEY and CDR2 SVGAGI. V lost 6 bases to trimming and J lost 13 bases, with 18 bases between them.

The rearrangement joins TRBV5-1 to TRBJ1-1, with D perhaps TRBD1 (6 bases). Trimming left V 0 bases short and J 14 bases short, with 20 bases between. CDR3 length: 14 residues. Germline V gives CDR1 SGHRS, CDR2 YFSETQ. CDR3 in DNA: TGCGCCAGCAGCTTGGGGGGGGCCGTCACTGAGGCATTCTTT. It translates to CASSLGGAVTEAFF.

The table lists this clonotype with a count of one. The CDR3 sequence is CASSLNRAQQYF. CDR3 bases: TGTGCCAGCAGCTTAAATCGGGCTCAGCAGTACTTC. The chain combines TRBV7-3 with TRBJ2-7, with D uncertain. Germline-derived CDR1 and CDR2 are SGHTA and FQGTGA. The CDR3 runs 12 residues. Trimming took 1 base from V and 8 from J, leaving 9 bases between them.

This sequence joins TRBV5-1 and TRBJ2-1; 7 bases fit TRBD2. The CDR3 has 16 amino acids. Germline-derived CDR1 and CDR2 are SGHRS and YFSETQ. V was pared by 9 bases and J by 0 bases, with 12 bases of the junction left unmatched. The CDR3 sequence: CANSISSGSSYNEQFF. CDR3 sequence (DNA): TGCGCCAACAGTATTTCTAGCGGATCCTCCTACAATGAGCAGTTCTTC.

This clonotype occurred once. The chain joins TRBV11-2 to TRBJ2-1, with 8 bases that match TRBD2. CDR3 size: 15 residues. The germline CDR1 and CDR2 sequences are SGHAT and FQNNGV. With V trimmed by 7 bases and J by 16 bases, 21 bases remained unmatched. The DNA for the CDR3 is TGTGCCAGCAACTGGGCTAGCGGGTTTAACAATGAGTACTTCTTC. It codes for CASNWASGFNNEYFF.

On this clonotype: Germline and junction disagree at one end, which may indicate a read error. The chain combines TRBV11-2 with TRBJ1-1, with D perhaps TRBD1 (5 bases). The CDR3 runs to 12 residues. The germline gives CDR1 SGHAT, CDR2 FQNNGV. The CDR3 DNA is TGTGCCAGCAACTCTAAACAGGCTGAAGCTCTCTTC. Protein: CASNSKQAEALF. The variable domain in full, with the rest retrieved from reference TRBV11-2 and TRBJ1-1, is EAGVAQSPRYKIIEKRQSVAFWCNPISGHATLYWYQQILGQGPKLLIQFQNNGVVDDSQLPKDRFSAERLKGVDSTLKIQPAKLEDSAVYLCASNSKQAEALFGQGTRLTVV.

The V gene is TRBV28, the J gene TRBJ2-7; tentatively, D is TRBD1 or TRBD2 (5 bases each). The CDR3 totals 16 residues. Per the germline V gene, CDR1 is MDHEN and CDR2 is SYDVKM. Trimming took 6 bases from V and 5 from J, leaving 23 bases between them. The DNA of the CDR3 is TGTGCCAGCAGCCCCCTCGGAGAGAGGGGTCTACACGAGCAGTACTTC. This translates into CASSPLGERGLHEQYF.

This clonotype has at least ten counts. This chain uses TRBV6-5 with TRBJ2-5, with D possibly being TRBD1 (7 bases). V lost 8 bases to trimming and J lost 1 base, with 14 bases between them. Germline V gene lookup returns CDR1 MNHEY and CDR2 SVGAGI. The CDR3 is 14 residues long. Written as DNA, the CDR3 is TGTGCCAGCGCTGGAGGGGGCTTCCAAGAGACCCAGTACTTC. Translated: CASAGGGFQETQYF.

The sample holds one count of this clonotype. This sequence joins TRBV30 and TRBJ2-6, with D possibly matching TRBD2 (6 bases). The CDR3 length is 15 residues. Germline-derived CDR1 and CDR2 are GTSNPN and SVGIG (reference sequence). The germline V and J ends were trimmed by 4 bases and 2 bases, with 12 bases remaining between them. Written as DNA, the CDR3 is TGTGCCTGGACCCTAGGAGGGACTGGGGCCAACGTCCTGACTTTC. Translated: CAWTLGGTGANVLTF.

This clonotype has a count of ten or more. The chain is built from TRBV6-2 or TRBV6-3 and TRBJ2-7; D unresolved. CDR3 size: 15 residues. V was cut by 2 bases and J by 0 bases, with 11 bases left in between. Germline CDR1 reads MNHEY; CDR2 reads SVGEGT. In DNA form, the CDR3 reads TGTGCCAGCAGTTACCCATGGGCCGTCTCCTACGAGCAGTACTTC. Its protein is CASSYPWAVSYEQYF.

This clonotype appeared once. A much larger clone lies one base from this, so it may be a read error. The chain uses TRBV7-2 and TRBJ2-2; D is uncertain. CDR1 SGHTA and CDR2 FQGNSA come from the germline V gene. CDR3 length equals 13 residues. Between the trimmed V and J ends, which lost 1 base and 7 bases, there was a span of 7 bases. CDR3 loop: CASSLDVHGELFF. The CDR3 DNA sequence: TGTGCCAGCAGCTTAGACGTTCACGGGGAGCTGTTTTTT.

The V gene is TRBV12-3 or TRBV12-4, the J gene TRBJ2-1; 9 bases agree with TRBD2. The CDR3 has 15 amino acids. Losses at the gene ends were 10 bases for V and 6 bases for J; bases not matched to a gene: 13. CDR3 residues: CANTTTTSGCNEQFF. The CDR3 DNA follows: TGTGCCAACACTACCACGACTAGCGGATGCAATGAGCAGTTCTTC.

In its sample, this clonotype is medium-sized. The chain carries TRBV11-2 and TRBJ1-6; 9 positions agree with TRBD1. The CDR3 is made up of 15 amino acids. Looked up from germline, CDR1 is SGHAT and CDR2 is FQNNGV. V dropped 0 bases and J dropped 10; count of bases not matched to a gene: 4. CDR3 sequence reads: CASSLDWTGESPLHF. CDR3 sequence (DNA): TGTGCCAGCAGCTTAGATTGGACAGGGGAGTCACCCCTCCACTTT.

This clonotype was detected a few times. A much bigger clone sits one base away, suggesting this may be a read error. The chain has TRBV4-1 and TRBJ2-7; D tentatively fits TRBD1 or TRBD2 (5 bases each). Germline CDR1 is MGHRA and CDR2 is YSYEKL. CDR3 length equals 16 residues. CDR3 coding DNA: TGCGCCAGCAGCCAAGGTGGTCCCGGGGCCTCCTACAAGCAGTACTTC. Residues: CASSQGGPGASYKQYF.

This clonotype was seen at least ten times. The chain is built from TRBV6-6 and TRBJ2-5; 12 bases align to TRBD2. J was trimmed by 4 bases and V by 6 bases; bases with no gene match: 12. Germline-derived CDR1 and CDR2 are MNHNY and SVGAGI (reference sequence). The CDR3 has 17 residues. CDR3 nucleotides: TGTGCCAGCAGCAACCCACGGACTAGCGGGACGGGAGAGACCCAGTACTTC. This encodes CASSNPRTSGTGETQYF.

For this clonotype: It is likely a read error, because the conserved phenylalanine at the end of the CDR3 is missing. The V gene is TRBV28, the J gene TRBJ2-3, with 9 bases fitting TRBD1. Per the germline V gene, CDR1 is MDHEN and CDR2 is SYDVKM. CDR3 length equals 17 residues. V gave up 6 bases and J gave up 1 base; unmatched junction bases: 11. The CDR3 DNA sequence: TGTGCCAGCAGCAACCTATCCCGGGACAGGGGCACAGATACGCAGTATTAT. Residues: CASSNLSRDRGTDTQYY.

This clonotype was picked up many times. V is TRBV4-1 and J is TRBJ1-1; the D is unclear. V was trimmed by 0 bases and J by 8 bases, leaving 13 bases between them. CDR1 is MGHRA, CDR2 YSYEKL, per germline. This CDR3 spans 14 amino acids. CDR3 DNA: TGCGCCAGCAGCCAAGACAACACCCGCCGCGAAGCTTTCTTT. It yields the protein CASSQDNTRREAFF.

In the case of this clonotype: A much larger clone sits a single nucleotide away, making a read error possible. The V call is TRBV28, the J call TRBJ1-4; D perhaps matches TRBD1 (5 bases). This CDR3 spans 14 amino acids. Trimming removed 10 bases from V and 0 bases from J, with 12 bases in between. The V gene's germline CDR1 is MDHEN and CDR2 SYDVKM. CDR3 sequence (DNA): TGTGCCAACAGCGGGACCTCAACTAATGAAAAACTGTTTTTT. As protein: CANSGTSTNEKLFF.

As for this clonotype: One junction end disagrees with the germline gene, perhaps due to a read error. The chain recombines TRBV29-1 with TRBJ2-7; 7 bases map to TRBD2. Germline V lookup: CDR1 SQVTM, CDR2 ANQGSEA. The CDR3 extends over 13 amino acids. The CDR3 DNA follows: TGCAGCGTTCGGGGGGTTATTCCCTACGAGCAGTACTTT. Protein sequence: CSVRGVIPYEQYF.

This clonotype was found many times. This sequence joins TRBV13 and TRBJ2-7; 10 nucleotides agree with TRBD2. Per the germline V gene, CDR1 is PRHDT and CDR2 is FYEKMQ (reference sequence). This CDR3 has 14 residues. Trimming removed 5 bases from V and 3 bases from J; junction bases left unmatched: 4. CDR3 nucleotides: TGTGCCAGCAGCACTAGCGGGAAAGGCTACGAGCAGTACTTC. Protein sequence: CASSTSGKGYEQYF.

In the case of this clonotype: At one boundary the junction diverges from the germline segment, which might be a read error. The chain uses TRBV11-2 and TRBJ2-3; weak D call: TRBD2 (6 bases). The CDR3 runs 20 residues. Germline loops: CDR1 SGHAT, CDR2 FQNNGV. The CDR3, as DNA: TGTGCCAGCAGCTTAGATCTAAGTGGGTTATCGGGAGAAGGGATGGATACGCGGTATTTT. As protein: CASSLDLSGLSGEGMDTRYF.

Turning to this clonotype: Possible read error: a much larger clone is one base away. This chain links TRBV5-1 with TRBJ1-1; weak D call: TRBD1 (5 bases). The CDR3 extends over 15 amino acids. Germline values: CDR1 SGHRS, CDR2 YFSETQ. The CDR3 protein is CASSPTAGMNTKAFF. DNA for the CDR3: TGCGCCAGCAGCCCAACCGCAGGGATGAACACTAAAGCTTTCTTT.

The chain combines TRBV12-3 or TRBV12-4 with TRBJ2-5; no firm D call. Trimming left V 4 bases short and J 11 bases short, with 23 bases between. The CDR3 is 15 amino acids. This CDR3 reads CASSSNSPSQHEQYF. The CDR3 DNA sequence: TGTGCCAGCAGTTCCAACAGCCCGAGCCAACATGAGCAGTACTTC.

As to this clonotype: This may come from a read error, since a much larger clone is one base off. The chain recombines TRBV4-1 with TRBJ2-7, with D possibly TRBD1 on 6 matching bases. V lost 5 bases to trimming and J lost 2 bases, with 16 bases between them. This CDR3 region has 15 residues. Looked up from germline, CDR1 is MGHRA and CDR2 is YSYEKL. The CDR3 coding sequence is TGCGCCAGCAGCTGTAACTACAGGGAACCCTACGAGCAGTACTTC. Amino acids: CASSCNYREPYEQYF.

The sample holds many counts of this clonotype. This rearrangement joins TRBV29-1 to TRBJ2-5; 8 bases match TRBD1. The CDR3 extends over 12 amino acids. CDR1 SQVTM and CDR2 ANQGSEA come from the germline V gene. The chain's CDR3 is CAYRGSQETQYF. The CDR3 DNA is TGCGCCTACAGGGGGTCCCAAGAGACCCAGTACTTC.

This clonotype has ten or more counts. CDR3 sequence reads: CASRDSYTDTQYF. In DNA, the CDR3 is TGTGCCAGCAGGGACTCCTACACAGATACGCAGTATTTT. The rearrangement joins TRBV5-4 to TRBJ2-3; TRBD2 might be the D (5 bases). The CDR3 sequence is 13 residues long. V lost 5 bases, J lost 2 bases, and 9 bases lay in between. CDR1 and CDR2 from the germline V gene are SGHNT and YYREEE (reference sequence). Full variable domain (outside the CDR3, taken from reference TRBV5-4 and TRBJ2-3): ETGVTQSPTHLIKTRGQQVTLRCSSQSGHNTVSWYQQALGQGPQFIFQYYREEENGRGNFPPRFSGLQFPNYSSELNVNALELDDSALYLCASRDSYTDTQYFGPGTRLTVL.

This clonotype came up a few times. A much larger clone lies one base from this, so it may be a read error. The V gene is TRBV12-3 or TRBV12-4, the J gene TRBJ2-3, with D uncertain. The CDR3 length is 11 residues. Trimming took 7 bases from V and 5 from J, leaving 7 bases between them. The CDR3 is CASMILDTQYF. The CDR3 coding sequence is TGTGCCAGCATGATCCTAGATACGCAGTATTTT.